This T cell receptor (beta chain) was identified during a study of human versus mouse CDR3 diversity and MHC coevolution. Sequencing was performed with immunoSEQ multiplex PCR; in TCRdb, only in-frame clones are kept and a portion is missing. The profile shows about 83,000 clones, about nine tenths of them singletons. The germline V gene has CDR1 SEHNR and CDR2 FQNEAQ (reference sequence). The CDR3 length is 19 residues. Trimming stripped 0 bases from V and 0 bases from J, with 15 bases between. This sequence joins TRBV7-9 and TRBJ2-6; D possibly corresponds to TRBD1 (5 bases). This clonotype originated in a person aged 25-75 years in good health. Source material: naive CD4+ T cells from blood. Specified subset: CD45RO-negative CD62L-positive naive CD4 T cells. CDR3 region: CASSLASSGPSSGANVLTF. CDR3 nucleotide sequence: TGTGCCAGCAGCTTAGCTAGCTCAGGGCCATCCTCTGGGGCCAACGTCCTGACTTTC.